This paragraph reports one T cell receptor beta chain. It lacks a known antigen. This sample stems from a study of cytomegalovirus exposure and HLA in healthy donors (dated by TCRdb to about 2017). About the investigation overall: According to an earlier analysis of a few hundred of the donors, 200 million or so T cells yielded over 100 million unique TCR beta sequences and 276 Gb of sequence data. A separate validation cohort of 100 to 150 different subjects was used in addition to the roughly 620-subject first cohort. Approximately 300 gigabases of sequencing data and roughly 90 million unique TCR sequences were included in an early release covering under 650 HLA-typed donors. The study used immunosequencing to profile the T cell repertoires of several hundred subjects and linked those repertoires to cytomegalovirus serostatus. The study aimed to test whether cataloging public T cell receptors could reveal signatures of past pathogen exposure. To predict cytomegalovirus infection status, the study brought together high-throughput TCR immunosequencing, statistical association of individual TCRs with disease status, and machine learning. Donor age, sex, ethnicity and CMV serostatus were collected together with the repertoire data. Both class I and class II loci were covered by HLA typing, at four-digit resolution. Of the 398 genotyped donors, approximately 83% fell in the genetic ancestry cluster associated with self-reported Caucasian donors. Every discovery cohort repertoire had been produced on one sequencing platform. An earlier analysis of several hundred of the donors used high-throughput TCR beta sequencing to judge whether each TCR beta V gene segment behaved as functional or pseudogenic. A later genetic analysis used genome-wide SNP genotypes for about 55% of the 666 donors, treating that subset as a discovery cohort. Among about 390 genotyped donors of the cohort, an average of roughly 240,000 unique TCR beta nucleotide sequences were sequenced per donor, around 20% of them non-productive. A handful of DR-DQ haplotypes were handled as single units for association and clustering because linkage in the cohort was strong. Typing coverage differed by locus: A, B, C, DRB1 and DQB1 were typed in roughly 620-630 donors, DQA1 in about 550, DPA1 in approximately 600, and DPB1 in just under 490. Rather than drawing on any new phenotypic data, the later analysis identified candidate immune exposures from TCR beta sequences and the way those sequences occurred across donors. To study patterns of TCR occurrence, a later analysis re-analyzed previously published TCR beta repertoires from 700 or so donors and added high-resolution HLA genotyping.

The paper as a whole reports these results and caveats: Because counts were too low, more than 15 rarely observed V segments, including chromosome 9 orphons, were excluded from the earlier analysis of under 650 of the donors. Sequencing depth was assumed to be roughly uniform across donors in the presence/absence analyses, though that assumption may not hold. Because the 87-base-pair reads could not distinguish some IMGT-functional V segments, including TRBV6-2 and TRBV6-3, those segments were excluded. The sequencing pipeline was judged likely to have produced a cluster of highly shared sequence variants as a technical artifact. An earlier analysis of some 590 of the donors showed that most TCR beta V segments appeared in productive rearrangements either about 87% or about 30% of the time, which broadly matched IMGT annotations. While some public TCRs were present in many individuals, most TCR sequences turned up only very rarely across donors. The study gave a list of 150 to 200 TCR beta chains associated with cytomegalovirus. Linkage disequilibrium might explain the correlated functional status among segregating V segments, but an unknown experimental factor could not be ruled out. According to a later analysis, most CMV-associated TCR beta chains appeared to be HLA-restricted, and the HLA associations seemed to be driven largely by CMV exposure. A later analysis found that TCR association rates varied across HLA loci, with DRB1 alleles showing the most associated TCRs and HLA-C alleles the fewest. In a later genetic analysis, fewer N-insertions in productive TCRs were reported among donors in an Asian-associated ancestry cluster than the approximately 710-donor mean. In a later analysis, HLA-associated TCR beta chains showed more clonal expansion and lower generation probabilities than non-associated chains that were equally common. The classifier was reported to diagnose cytomegalovirus status with high specificity and sensitivity in both the original cohort and the validation cohort. According to the authors, the approach could potentially be generalized to other disease states and immunological phenotypes. The cohort was sequenced for TCR beta chains only, and without alpha or paired-chain data the features that could be detected were limited. A later analysis associated 15,000 to 20,000 TCR beta sequences with specific HLA alleles at a false discovery rate of 0.05. A further reported finding was that TCR beta sequences accurately predicted the HLA-A and HLA-B alleles for most subjects in the first cohort. For the cohort, immune exposure information was limited to CMV serostatus. A few of the identified cytomegalovirus-associated TCR beta chains were confirmed in vitro to be specific for cytomegalovirus antigens. In a later genetic analysis, a missense DCLRE1C variant was associated with V-gene and J-gene trimming of TCR beta chains, and the association was replicated in an independent cohort. Because HLA typing was missing for some donors at each locus, association tests included only the typed subset. Assigning TCR associations to individual alleles was difficult when HLA alleles, especially DR and DQ, strongly co-occurred. A later analysis reported that several top co-occurrence clusters appeared linked to parvovirus B19, influenza, CMV and Epstein-Barr virus.

To prepare the library, the immunoSEQ multiplex PCR assay was applied. The multiplex PCR relied on a mix of 60 forward primers for TCR Vbeta segments and 13 reverse primers for TCR Jbeta segments. Amplification of the CDR3 region of rearranged TCR beta genes was performed with a multiplex PCR assay on genomic DNA. On the Illumina HiSeq System, the amplified TCR beta libraries were sequenced as 87-base-pair reads. The paper's processing steps were these. Across the 500 to 750 repertoires, a later analysis counted some 80 million unique TCR beta chains, about 10 million of which were shared by at least two donors. Raw reads were error-corrected and collapsed into unique sequences with a nearest-neighbor algorithm that merged closely related sequences to remove PCR and sequencing errors. CDR3 sequences were aligned to IMGT reference sequences to assign V, D and J gene segments. For a sequence to be retained, a match of at least six nucleotides to both a V gene segment and a J gene segment was required. A rearrangement was called productive if the CDR3 had no stop codons and remained in frame with V and J, and every other rearrangement was called non-productive. Following IMGT convention, CDR3 was defined as the stretch from the second conserved V-encoded cysteine up to the conserved J-encoded phenylalanine. The earlier analysis of 450 to 750 of the donors excluded any sequence lacking an unambiguous match to a single V gene segment. An earlier analysis of almost 600 of the donors classified V segments as functional when productive rearrangements were above 56.7% and as segregating when the standard deviation between donors was above 5%. A statistical classification framework was developed to diagnose cytomegalovirus status using the catalog of TCR beta chain sequences. In a later analysis, TCR nucleotide sequences were compared against IMGT/GENE-DB human TR gene sequences so that V and J genes could be assigned. Using the TCRdist pipeline, a later analysis assigned CDR3 sequences along with most-parsimonious VDJ recombination scenarios. In a later analysis, each TCR beta chain was defined by its CDR3 amino acid sequence together with its V-gene family, and reads without a unique V-gene family were excluded. To address suspected cross-contamination and a sequencing artifact, a later analysis removed 550 to 750 highly shared, low-generation-probability nucleotide sequences. A later analysis calculated a clonal expansion index for each public chain from normalized within-repertoire ranks of inferred template counts. In a later analysis, generation probabilities were computed with a VDJ recombination model fitted to out-of-frame rearrangements, and the resulting probabilities were checked against IGoR. In a later analysis, TCR-TCR, TCR-HLA and TCR-CMV co-occurrence was scored with hypergeometric tests, and a repertoire-size bias correction was applied to TCR pairs. In a later analysis, false discovery rates were estimated by permuting HLA or CMV assignments 20 times. In a later analysis, co-occurring TCRs were grouped with DBSCAN, and TCRdist sequence similarity was added when clustering was performed within HLA-allele-positive subsets. Repertoires with fewer than 30,000 or more than 120,000 public chains were left out of co-occurrence clustering, as were four to six repertoires with anomalous nucleotide sharing. TCRdb retrieved this table from immuneACCESS and kept in-frame rearrangements only. Not all clones are present; in checked studies, unresolved V genes account for under half, and no reason is known for the remainder. V and J calls and clone size are given by that table; D and trimming were obtained from the DNA. This sample's listing comprises 65,000 to 90,000 clones. The top ten clonotypes cover roughly 2.6% of the sample.

In total, more than 500 healthy bone marrow donors made up the cohort. At the time of sampling, all cohort members were nominally healthy, though unrecorded immune exposures were likely present. The donor was CMV seronegative and was included in the group of under 450 seronegative cohort members. Every donor gave a peripheral blood sample, and the peripheral blood mononuclear cells from that sample were used for TCR beta sequencing. Genomic DNA extraction from the blood cell samples was performed with the Qiagen DNeasy Blood Extraction Kit. Ends trimmed: V by 2 bases, J by 1 base; bases unmatched to a gene: 3. The CDR3, cysteine through phenylalanine, is 16 amino acids long. The sequence is cut down to CDR3 DNA, 48 bases in frame from base 1. From the germline V gene, CDR1 is MNHEY and CDR2 is SVGAGI.

The sequenced sample was PBMCs. The rearrangement combines TRBV6-5 with TRBJ2-4; 9 junctional bases match TRBD1. The TCR comes from a man aged 40-55 years in good health and CMV-seronegative. The CDR3 region reads CASSYGTGNAKNIQYF. The bases read TGTGCCAGCAGTTACGGGACAGGGAATGCCAAAAACATTCAGTACTTC.